The following is a TCR beta chain sequence with its context. The sample originates from a study of blood T cell repertoires in COVID-19. Germline lookup yields CDR1 LGHDT and CDR2 YNNKEL (reference sequence). Trimming shortened V by 3 bases and J by 4 bases, and 9 bases separated the two germline ends. The CDR3 consists of 13 residues. Study processing details: By means of reference gene primer amplification, nucleated cell counts were estimated. Data came from immunoSEQ multiplex PCR; TCRdb stores just in-frame clones and leaves some out. Clone size and the V and J calls come from that table; the DNA yielded D and trimming. The data contain around 200,000 clones, under 90% of them singletons.

Sequenced sample: peripheral blood. The clonotype comes from a man aged 45-65 years with acute or convalescent COVID-19. V gene TRBV3-1 (or the pseudogene TRBV3-2) combines with J gene TRBJ1-1, with D tentatively TRBD1 (5 bases). Here the CDR3 DNA reads TGTGCCAGCAGCCAGACAGTGGTCACTGAAGCTTTCTTT. Its translation is CASSQTVVTEAFF.